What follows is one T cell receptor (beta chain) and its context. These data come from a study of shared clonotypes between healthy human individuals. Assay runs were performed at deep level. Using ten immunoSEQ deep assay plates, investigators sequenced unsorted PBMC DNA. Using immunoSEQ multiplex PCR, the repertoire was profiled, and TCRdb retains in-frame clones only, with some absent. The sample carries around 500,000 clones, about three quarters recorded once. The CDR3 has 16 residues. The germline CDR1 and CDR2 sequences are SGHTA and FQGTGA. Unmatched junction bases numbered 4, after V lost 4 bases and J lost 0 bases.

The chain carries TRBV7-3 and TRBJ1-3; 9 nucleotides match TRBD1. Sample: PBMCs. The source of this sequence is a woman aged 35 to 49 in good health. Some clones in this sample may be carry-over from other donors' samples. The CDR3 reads CASSYVTGGSGNTIYF. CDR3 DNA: TGTGCCAGCAGCTACGTGACAGGGGGCTCTGGAAACACCATATATTTT.